Listed here are 16 T cell receptor beta chains from one sample, sequenced in a study of technical replicates of blood from a handful of donors. Measured with immunoSEQ multiplex PCR; TCRdb has only the in-frame clones, and not every one. The repertoire has 13,000 to 15,000 clones, 84% of them found once; the top ten carry roughly a tenth. Sequencing was done on a sample of PBMCs. All receptors come from a human donor in good health.

This clone has a single count. The gene calls are TRBV7-9 and TRBJ2-3; a weak D match, TRBD1 (5 bases). Germline V gene sequence: CDR1 SEHNR, CDR2 FQNEAQ (reference sequence). The CDR3 consists of 14 residues. V shed 5 bases and J shed 0 bases, with 9 bases lying between them. The CDR3 sequence is CASSQQVSTDTQYF. DNA of the CDR3: TGTGCCAGCAGCCAACAGGTTAGCACAGATACGCAGTATTTT.

The chain couples TRBV15 to TRBJ2-7; the D is unclear. The CDR3 is made up of 13 amino acids. V lost 0 bases and J 1 base, leaving 4 bases between the germline ends. CDR1 LNHNV and CDR2 YYDKDF come from the germline V gene (reference sequence). The CDR3 is CATSRDRSYEQYF. CDR3 DNA: TGTGCCACCAGCAGAGATCGGTCCTACGAGCAGTACTTC.

The rearrangement links TRBV5-1 to TRBJ1-1, with TRBD1 matching over 12 bases. V gave up 0 bases and J gave up 9 bases; unmatched junction bases: 9. This CDR3 region has 16 residues. Looked up from germline, CDR1 is SGHRS and CDR2 is YFSETQ. CDR3 sequence (DNA): TGCGCCAGCAGCTTGGCGGGCTTGGGACAGGGGGCTAAAGCTTTCTTT. This sequence encodes CASSLAGLGQGAKAFF.

This sequence joins TRBV27 and TRBJ1-1; D gene unclear. V lost 5 bases and J 3 bases, leaving 13 bases between the germline ends. This CDR3 comprises 14 residues. Germline lookup yields CDR1 MNHEY and CDR2 SMNVEV (reference sequence). CDR3 DNA sequence: TGTGCCAGCAGTCCGTGGAGGGCGGACACTGAAGCTTTCTTT. Amino acid sequence: CASSPWRADTEAFF.

V and J are TRBV30 and TRBJ1-2; D call uncertain. V lost 4 bases and J lost 3, with 12 bases in between. Per germline, CDR1 GTSNPN and CDR2 SVGIG (reference sequence). There are 13 residues in the CDR3. CDR3 sequence (DNA): TGTGCCTGGACCGACGGGAATTACTATGGCTACACCTTC. It specifies CAWTDGNYYGYTF. Full variable domain (outside the CDR3, taken from reference TRBV30 and TRBJ1-2): SQTIHQWPATLVQPVGSPLSLECTVEGTSNPNLYWYRQAAGRGLQLLFYSVGIGQISSEVPQNLSASRPQDRQFILSSKKLLLSDSGFYLCAWTDGNYYGYTFGSGTRLTVV.

The gene calls are TRBV6-1 and TRBJ1-4; D is unresolved. V lost 0 bases, J lost 0 bases, and 14 bases lay in between. There are 18 residues in the CDR3. The germline CDR1 and CDR2 sequences are MNHNS and SASEGT. The DNA of the CDR3 is TGTGCCAGCAGTGAAGCCCGGCCAAGGGAGGCAACTAATGAAAAACTGTTTTTT. This translates into CASSEARPREATNEKLFF.

This sequence joins TRBV6-4 and TRBJ2-2; TRBD2 agrees at 10 bases. Germline CDR1 reads MRHNA; CDR2 reads SNTAGT. V was pared by 5 bases and J by 3 bases, with 0 bases of the junction left unmatched. The CDR3 runs to 14 residues. Here the CDR3 reads CASSLAGDTGELFF. The CDR3 bases are TGTGCCAGCAGTCTAGCGGGAGACACCGGGGAGCTGTTTTTT.

This chain connects TRBV5-4 to TRBJ2-3, with TRBD1 matching over 9 bases. CDR3 length: 17 amino acids. The germline gives CDR1 SGHNT, CDR2 YYREEE (reference sequence). J gave up 2 bases and V 4 bases, and 11 bases lay outside the gene matches. CDR3 amino acids: CASSGTGIARPTDTQYF. The CDR3 bases are TGTGCCAGCAGCGGGACAGGGATCGCCCGCCCCACAGATACGCAGTATTTT.

V is TRBV5-1 and J is TRBJ2-2, with D tentatively TRBD1 (5 bases). Germline V lookup: CDR1 SGHRS, CDR2 YFSETQ. The CDR3 totals 14 residues. V lost 4 bases and J lost 6, with 13 bases in between. The CDR3, as DNA: TGCGCCAGCAGCCTGAGACAGTCCGCCGGGGAGCTGTTTTTT. Its translation is CASSLRQSAGELFF.

The chain has TRBV7-8 and TRBJ2-5; 8 nucleotides line up with TRBD1. Unmatched junction bases numbered 3, after V lost 5 bases and J lost 1 base. Germline V gene sequence: CDR1 SGHVS, CDR2 FQNEAQ. The CDR3 length is 14 residues. The CDR3 is CASSQGAVQETQYF. The DNA of the CDR3 is TGTGCCAGCAGCCAGGGGGCGGTCCAAGAGACCCAGTACTTC. Complete variable domain (other parts from reference TRBV7-8 and TRBJ2-5): GAGVSQSPRYKVAKRGQDVALRCDPISGHVSLFWYQQALGQGPEFLTYFQNEAQLDKSGLPSDRFFAERPEGSVSTLKIQRTQQEDSAVYLCASSQGAVQETQYFGPGTRLLVL.

V usage is TRBV11-3 and J usage is TRBJ2-1; D is possibly TRBD2 (5 bases). The CDR3 spans 13 residues. V lost 5 bases to trimming and J lost 4 bases, with 9 bases between them. The germline V gene has CDR1 SGHNT and CDR2 YENEEA. CDR3 sequence reads: CASSTDFYNEQFF. The DNA for the CDR3 is TGTGCCAGCAGCACGGACTTTTACAATGAGCAGTTCTTC.

The V and J genes are TRBV7-2 and TRBJ2-4; TRBD1 agrees at 7 bases. After removal of 4 bases from V and 0 bases from J, the junction contained 6 bases not matched to a gene. The CDR3 spans 16 residues. Germline loops: CDR1 SGHTA, CDR2 FQGNSA. This chain's CDR3 is CASSYQGTVAKNIQYF. As DNA, the CDR3 is TGTGCCAGCAGCTATCAGGGGACAGTAGCCAAAAACATTCAGTACTTC.

The chain couples TRBV6-5 to TRBJ2-7, with 7 nucleotides matching TRBD2. Germline V gives CDR1 MNHEY, CDR2 SVGAGI. The CDR3 spans 14 residues. V lost 6 bases, J lost 8 bases, and 13 bases stayed unmatched. The CDR3 DNA follows: TGTGCCAGCAGGGGGGGGGAGTCCTCCGGGAAGCAGTACTTC. It encodes CASRGGESSGKQYF.

V usage is TRBV6-1 and J usage is TRBJ2-7; TRBD2 is a possible D gene (7 bases). Germline V gene data show CDR1 as MNHNS and CDR2 as SASEGT. V lost 6 bases, J lost 2 bases, and 17 bases lay in between. The CDR3 has 15 amino acids. CDR3: CASRKGGAAAYEQYF. In nucleotides, the CDR3 is TGTGCCAGCAGAAAGGGGGGGGCCGCCGCCTACGAGCAGTACTTC.

This sequence joins TRBV5-6 and TRBJ2-3; TRBD1 might be the D (6 bases). Deletions cut 2 bases from V and 0 bases from J, with 13 bases between. CDR1 is SGHDT and CDR2 is YYEEEE in the germline V gene. CDR3 length: 16 amino acids. This CDR3 is CASSFTTGPSTDTQYF. DNA for the CDR3: TGTGCCAGCAGCTTTACGACAGGCCCTAGCACAGATACGCAGTATTTT.

V gene TRBV9 combines with J gene TRBJ2-5, with D possibly matching TRBD2 (6 bases). The CDR3 sequence is 14 residues long. From germline, CDR1 is SGDLS and CDR2 YYNGEE. The V and J ends lost 4 bases and 5 bases respectively, with 15 bases between them. Here the CDR3 DNA reads TGTGCCAGCAGCATGACTAGTGTTGGTGAGACCCAGTACTTC. Residues: CASSMTSVGETQYF.